This T cell receptor beta chain originates from a study of shared clonotypes between healthy human individuals. Across the whole study: Plates per donor: three CD4 naive, three CD4 memory, two CD8 naive, one CD8 memory.

This clone was found once. Its target is unknown. The study, taken as a whole, reports: As a rule, naive subsets had a larger estimated richness than memory subsets. There were few donors, and this limited the genetic and exposure-history diversity represented.

Germline V CDR1 and CDR2: SGHTA, FQGNSA. This CDR3 is built from 12 residues. V was pared by 5 bases and J by 7 bases, with 8 bases between. Profiled with immunoSEQ multiplex PCR; TCRdb holds only in-frame clones, not every one. The table lists about 2,500,000 clones, about 92% of them singletons. This sequence was found in a man aged 18 to 35 in good health. The material sequenced was naive CD4+ T cells sorted from blood. Subset defined: CD45RA+ positively selected. This chain links TRBV7-2 with TRBJ1-4; D remains unclear. This chain's CDR3 is CASSGLGEKLFF. For the CDR3, the DNA is TGTGCCAGCAGCGGGCTCGGTGAAAAACTGTTTTTT.